The rows below give T cell receptor beta chains drawn from one sample of a study of cytomegalovirus exposure and HLA in healthy donors. Generated by immunoSEQ multiplex PCR, the TCRdb table keeps only in-frame clones and is missing some. The top ten clones hold approximately 2% of a sample with a few hundred thousand clones, approximately 90% of them seen once. Sequences were obtained from PBMCs. These receptors were taken from a woman under 30 in good health and CMV-seronegative. Each CDR3 is given with its conserved first and last residue. The D gene is left open where the match is weak. The listing skips clone size in some rows; elsewhere it reads once, few, many or a size class.

CDR3aa: CASSLGESEKLFF; CDR3nt: TGTGCCAGCAGCTTGGGGGAGAGTGAAAAACTGTTTTTT; d_gene: .; j_gene: TRBJ1-4; len: 13; v_gene: TRBV5-6; abundance: few
CDR3aa: CASSQTDTQYF; CDR3nt: TGTGCCAGCAGCCAGACAGATACGCAGTATTTT; d_gene: .; j_gene: TRBJ2-3; len: 11; v_gene: TRBV9; abundance: .
CDR3aa: CASSFRQGREQYF; CDR3nt: TGTGCCAGCAGCTTTAGACAGGGTCGCGAGCAGTACTTC; d_gene: TRBD1; j_gene: TRBJ2-7; len: 13; v_gene: TRBV7-9; abundance: .
CDR3aa: CASSGLWNTDTQYF; CDR3nt: TGCGCCAGTTCGGGACTTTGGAACACAGATACGCAGTATTTT; d_gene: .; j_gene: TRBJ2-3; len: 14; v_gene: TRBV10-1; abundance: .
CDR3aa: CASSFPSRVLTDTQYF; CDR3nt: TGTGCCAGCAGCTTCCCGAGTCGAGTACTAACAGATACGCAGTATTTT; d_gene: .; j_gene: TRBJ2-3; len: 16; v_gene: TRBV7-3; abundance: .
CDR3aa: CASSQGIAGGQETQYF; CDR3nt: TGTGCCAGCAGCCAAGGGATAGCGGGGGGCCAAGAGACCCAGTACTTC; d_gene: TRBD2; j_gene: TRBJ2-5; len: 16; v_gene: TRBV14; abundance: .
CDR3aa: CATSRDERGRGTGELFF; CDR3nt: TGTGCCACCAGCAGAGATGAAAGGGGGCGAGGCACCGGGGAGCTGTTTTTT; d_gene: TRBD1; j_gene: TRBJ2-2; len: 17; v_gene: TRBV15; abundance: .
CDR3aa: CASSLNRPGLNYEQYF; CDR3nt: TGTGCCAGCAGCTTGAACCGGCCGGGATTGAACTACGAGCAGTACTTC; d_gene: .; j_gene: TRBJ2-7; len: 16; v_gene: TRBV5-6; abundance: few
CDR3aa: CASSYGGTGGYYGYTF; CDR3nt: TGTGCCAGCAGTTACGGAGGGACAGGGGGGTACTATGGCTACACCTTC; d_gene: TRBD1; j_gene: TRBJ1-2; len: 16; v_gene: TRBV6-6; abundance: .
CDR3aa: CASSRDRGPGNTIYF; CDR3nt: TGTGCCAGCAGTCGAGACAGGGGCCCTGGAAACACCATATATTTT; d_gene: TRBD1; j_gene: TRBJ1-3; len: 15; v_gene: TRBV6-5; abundance: .
CDR3aa: CARGTGTYEQYF; CDR3nt: TGTGCCCGTGGGACAGGGACCTACGAGCAGTACTTC; d_gene: TRBD1; j_gene: TRBJ2-7; len: 12; v_gene: TRBV30; abundance: .
CDR3aa: CASSESLARGIATYNEQFF; CDR3nt: TGTGCCAGCAGTGAATCGCTGGCCAGGGGGATCGCCACCTACAATGAGCAGTTCTTC; d_gene: TRBD1; j_gene: TRBJ2-1; len: 19; v_gene: TRBV6-1; abundance: .
CDR3aa: CASSLGARVRTDTQYF; CDR3nt: TGTGCCAGCAGCTTGGGGGCCAGGGTAAGGACAGATACGCAGTATTTT; d_gene: .; j_gene: TRBJ2-3; len: 16; v_gene: TRBV5-8; abundance: .
CDR3aa: CASRAAGTGELFF; CDR3nt: TGTGCCAGCCGGGCAGCGGGGACCGGGGAGCTGTTTTTT; d_gene: TRBD2; j_gene: TRBJ2-2; len: 13; v_gene: TRBV2; abundance: .
CDR3aa: CASSLGVFSGGRRHGEQFF; CDR3nt: TGTGCCAGCAGCTTAGGGGTGTTTAGCGGGGGGCGAAGGCACGGTGAGCAGTTCTTC; d_gene: TRBD2; j_gene: TRBJ2-1; len: 19; v_gene: TRBV7-9; abundance: .
CDR3aa: CASNTGRGYGYTF; CDR3nt: TGTGCCAGCAATACAGGGCGGGGGTATGGCTACACCTTC; d_gene: .; j_gene: TRBJ1-2; len: 13; v_gene: TRBV2; abundance: .
CDR3aa: CASSIGTGTSYEQYF; CDR3nt: TGTGCCAGTAGTATAGGGACAGGGACCTCCTACGAGCAGTACTTC; d_gene: TRBD1; j_gene: TRBJ2-7; len: 15; v_gene: TRBV19; abundance: .
CDR3aa: CASSQGGENTEAFF; CDR3nt: TGTGCCAGCAGTCAAGGGGGCGAGAACACTGAAGCTTTCTTT; d_gene: TRBD1; j_gene: TRBJ1-1; len: 14; v_gene: TRBV28; abundance: .
CDR3aa: CASSHPGTGGTEAFF; CDR3nt: TGTGCCAGCAGCCATCCCGGGACAGGTGGGACTGAAGCTTTCTTT; d_gene: TRBD1; j_gene: TRBJ1-1; len: 15; v_gene: TRBV4-2; abundance: .
CDR3aa: CASSIGQYTEAFF; CDR3nt: TGTGCCAGCAGCATCGGACAGTACACTGAAGCTTTCTTT; d_gene: .; j_gene: TRBJ1-1; len: 13; v_gene: TRBV27; abundance: .
CDR3aa: CASSSSGDRGLGGYTF; CDR3nt: TGTGCCAGCAGTTCAAGCGGGGACAGGGGGCTGGGTGGCTACACCTTC; d_gene: TRBD1; j_gene: TRBJ1-2; len: 16; v_gene: TRBV28; abundance: .
CDR3aa: CASIPLAGSTDTQYF; CDR3nt: TGCGCCAGCATCCCCCTAGCGGGGAGCACAGATACGCAGTATTTT; d_gene: TRBD2; j_gene: TRBJ2-3; len: 15; v_gene: TRBV5-1; abundance: once
CDR3aa: CASSFGGVDYGYTF; CDR3nt: TGTGCCAGCAGCTTCGGAGGGGTGGACTATGGCTACACCTTC; d_gene: .; j_gene: TRBJ1-2; len: 14; v_gene: TRBV13; abundance: .
CDR3aa: CASSYSTGYGNTIYF; CDR3nt: TGTGCCAGCAGTTACTCGACAGGGTACGGAAACACCATATATTTT; d_gene: TRBD1; j_gene: TRBJ1-3; len: 15; v_gene: TRBV6-6; abundance: .
CDR3aa: CASSESQGPYGYTF; CDR3nt: TGTGCCAGCAGTGAGTCGCAGGGGCCCTATGGCTACACCTTC; d_gene: .; j_gene: TRBJ1-2; len: 14; v_gene: TRBV6-1; abundance: once
CDR3aa: CASCNPGLDTQYF; CDR3nt: TGTGCCAGTTGTAACCCCGGGTTGGATACGCAGTATTTT; d_gene: .; j_gene: TRBJ2-3; len: 13; v_gene: TRBV6-5; abundance: once
CDR3aa: CASSLTSVPGETEAFF; CDR3nt: TGTGCCAGCAGCTTAACGTCGGTTCCAGGGGAGACTGAAGCTTTCTTT; d_gene: .; j_gene: TRBJ1-1; len: 16; v_gene: TRBV7-3; abundance: .